This T cell receptor beta chain was captured by sequencing in a study of T cells after posttransplantation cyclophosphamide. Sampled 1 year posttransplant, controls received myeloablative marrow transplants, methotrexate and a calcineurin inhibitor. Findings and limits, study-wide: TRB overlap between skin or GI tissue T cells and blood was limited. Later post-transplant blood repertoires were often dominated by donor CD8+ memory clones.

The CDR3 runs to 18 residues. After removal of 4 bases from V and 4 bases from J, the junction contained 16 bases not matched to a gene. Germline CDR1 is MNHEY and CDR2 is SMNVEV (reference sequence). In the case of this clone: Its antigen is unidentified.

Generated by immunoSEQ multiplex PCR, the TCRdb table keeps only in-frame clones and is missing some. Of around 17,000 clones in the sample, approximately 81% were seen once. V and J are TRBV27 and TRBJ1-1; TRBD1 matches 9 bases. This TCR derives from a male patient aged 25 to 39 who received an allogeneic stem cell transplant from an unrelated donor, was CMV-positive, and had acute and chronic GVHD. Some of these T cells may belong to the graft donor. This sample comprised PBMCs, obtained approximately 64 weeks after allogeneic stem cell transplant with calcineurin inhibitor and methotrexate. CDR3 bases: TGTGCCAGCAGTTACAGCCGGGACAGGGTAGGTGTCGGCACTGAAGCTTTCTTT. Translation gives CASSYSRDRVGVGTEAFF.